This TCR beta chain was retrieved from a study of OX40 agonist ivuxolimab in advanced cancers. Turning to the study itself: Prior anti-PD-1, anti-PD-L1 or anti-CTLA-4 therapy did not bar entry, and approximately 40% had some. In three patients, partial responses were observed, one with hepatocellular carcinoma and two with cutaneous melanoma.

The CDR3 extends over 16 amino acids. Trimming left V 0 bases short and J 0 bases short, with 10 bases between. Germline values: CDR1 SGDLS, CDR2 YYNGEE. Data came from immunoSEQ multiplex PCR; TCRdb stores just in-frame clones and leaves some out. This repertoire shows just over 50,000 clones, about nine tenths found once; its top ten account for around 3.5%. Study results and limitations: At 0.1 to 3.0 mg/kg and by week 6, CD4+ and CD8+ T cells in the blood had expanded clonally. On average, a greater number of expanded clones characterised CD8+ T cells relative to CD4+.

With respect to this clone: Its antigen is still unknown.

This specimen consisted of CD4+ or CD8+ T cells sorted from blood, obtained in a trial of the OX40 agonist ivuxolimab. The J gene is TRBJ1-3, the V gene TRBV9; D unresolved. This sequence originates from an adult with an advanced solid tumor such as melanoma, head and neck, liver or kidney cancer. CDR3 loop: CASSVASAASGNTIYF. Written as DNA, the CDR3 is TGTGCCAGCAGCGTAGCATCTGCTGCCTCTGGAAACACCATATATTTT.